The source of this TCR beta chain is a study of follicular helper T cells after annual influenza vaccination. The repertoire was sequenced with immunoSEQ multiplex PCR; TCRdb's copy has only in-frame clones and lacks some. Among 15,000 or so clones, 84% were seen once, and the ten largest hold 1.3%. Time point reported: 2014-2015 season, 7 days after vaccination. Sorted cTfh were non-naive CD4+CXCR5+PD-1+, either ICOS+CD38+ or ICOS-CD38-. In the case of this clone: Its antigen is undetermined.

Study-wide findings and caveats: Each annual vaccination recalled recurring oligoclonal ICOS+CD38+ cTfh clonotypes. ICOS-CD38- cTfh most often held earlier Day 7 ICOS+CD38+ clones.

The CDR3 covers 13 residues. Germline assignment: CDR1 SGHTA and CDR2 FQGNSA. Trimming took 8 bases from V and 4 from J, leaving 14 bases between them. The sample consisted of CXCR5+ CD38- circulating T follicular helper cells from blood, taken 7 days after influenza vaccination. Documented subset: circulating Tfh, non-naive CD4+CXCR5+PD-1+ (ICOS+CD38+ or ICOS-CD38-). This receptor was obtained from an adult who received the influenza vaccine. The rearrangement links TRBV7-2 to TRBJ2-5; perhaps TRBD1 as D (6 bases). The CDR3 bases are TGTGCCAGCGGCCAGGGGTACGGAGAGACCCAGTACTTC. Residues: CASGQGYGETQYF.